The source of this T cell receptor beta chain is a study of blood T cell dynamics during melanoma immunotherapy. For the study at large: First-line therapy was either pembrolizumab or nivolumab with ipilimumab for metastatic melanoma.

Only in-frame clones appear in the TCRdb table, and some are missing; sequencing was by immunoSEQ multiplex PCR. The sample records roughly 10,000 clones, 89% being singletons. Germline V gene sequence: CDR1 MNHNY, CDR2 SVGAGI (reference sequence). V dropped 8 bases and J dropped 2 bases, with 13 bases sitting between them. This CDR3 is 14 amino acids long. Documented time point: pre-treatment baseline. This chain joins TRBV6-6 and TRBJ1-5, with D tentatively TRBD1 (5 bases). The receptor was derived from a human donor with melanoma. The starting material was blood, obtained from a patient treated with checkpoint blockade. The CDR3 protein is CASQEGGGNQPQHF. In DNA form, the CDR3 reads TGTGCCAGCCAGGAGGGAGGGGGCAATCAGCCCCAGCATTTT.